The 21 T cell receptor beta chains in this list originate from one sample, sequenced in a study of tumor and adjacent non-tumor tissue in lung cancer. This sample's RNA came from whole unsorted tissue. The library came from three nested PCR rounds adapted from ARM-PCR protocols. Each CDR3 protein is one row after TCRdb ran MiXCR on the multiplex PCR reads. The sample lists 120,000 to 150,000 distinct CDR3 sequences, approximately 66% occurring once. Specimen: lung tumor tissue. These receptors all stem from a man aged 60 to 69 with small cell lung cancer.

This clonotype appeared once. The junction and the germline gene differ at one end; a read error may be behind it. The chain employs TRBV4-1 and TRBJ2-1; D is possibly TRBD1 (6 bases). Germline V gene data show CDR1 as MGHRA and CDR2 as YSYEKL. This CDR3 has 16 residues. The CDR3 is CASSQGPIRGYHEQFF. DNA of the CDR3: TGCGCCAGCAGCCAGGGACCAATCAGGGGCTACCATGAGCAGTTCTTC.

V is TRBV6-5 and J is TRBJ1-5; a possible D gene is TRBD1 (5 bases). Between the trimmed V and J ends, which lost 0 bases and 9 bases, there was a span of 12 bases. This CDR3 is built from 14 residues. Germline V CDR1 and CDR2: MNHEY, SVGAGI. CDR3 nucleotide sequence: TGTGCCAGCAGTTACTCGGACAATAGTGGGCCCCAGCATTTT. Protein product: CASSYSDNSGPQHF.

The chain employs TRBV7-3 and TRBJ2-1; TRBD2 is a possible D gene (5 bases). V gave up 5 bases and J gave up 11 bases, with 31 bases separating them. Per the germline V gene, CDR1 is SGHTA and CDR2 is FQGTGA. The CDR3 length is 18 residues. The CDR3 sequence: CASSPDPRVYGLLMKQFF. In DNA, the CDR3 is TGTGCCAGCAGCCCTGACCCCCGGGTCTATGGACTGTTAATGAAGCAGTTCTTC.

The CDR3 DNA follows: TGTGCCAGCAGATCTGGACAGTTTGCAACTAATGAAAAACTGTTTTTT. Residues: CASRSGQFATNEKLFF. The chain recombines TRBV6-6 with TRBJ1-4; possibly TRBD1 for D (6 bases). V lost 6 bases and J 0 bases, leaving 14 bases between the germline ends. This CDR3 is built from 16 residues. The germline gives CDR1 MNHNY, CDR2 SVGAGI (reference sequence).

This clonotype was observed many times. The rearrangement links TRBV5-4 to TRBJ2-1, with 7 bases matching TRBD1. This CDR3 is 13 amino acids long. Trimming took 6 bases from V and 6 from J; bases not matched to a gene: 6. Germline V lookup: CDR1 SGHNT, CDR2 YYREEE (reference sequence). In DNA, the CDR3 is TGTGCCAGCATACGGGACAGATCCAATGAGCAGTTCTTC. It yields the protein CASIRDRSNEQFF.

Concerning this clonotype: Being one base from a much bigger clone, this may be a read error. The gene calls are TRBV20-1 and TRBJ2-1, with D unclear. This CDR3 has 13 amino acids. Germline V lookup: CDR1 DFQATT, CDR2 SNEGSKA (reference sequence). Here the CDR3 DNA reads TGCAGTGCTAGTGGAGACACTTACAATGAGAAGTTCTTC. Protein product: CSASGDTYNEKFF.

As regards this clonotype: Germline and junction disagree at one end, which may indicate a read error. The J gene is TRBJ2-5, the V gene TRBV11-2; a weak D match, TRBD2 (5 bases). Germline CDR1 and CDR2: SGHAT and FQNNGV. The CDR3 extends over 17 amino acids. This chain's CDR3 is CASSPPGRPVGRETQYF. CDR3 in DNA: TGTGCGAGCAGCCCTCCAGGACGGCCTGTTGGGAGAGAGACCCAGTACTTC.

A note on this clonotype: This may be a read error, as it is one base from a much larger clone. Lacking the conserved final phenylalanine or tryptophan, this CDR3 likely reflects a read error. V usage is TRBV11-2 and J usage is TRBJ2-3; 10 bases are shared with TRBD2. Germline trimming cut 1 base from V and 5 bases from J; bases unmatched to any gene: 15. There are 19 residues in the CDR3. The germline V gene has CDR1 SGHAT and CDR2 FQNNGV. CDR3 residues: CASSLVPYLAGDRKDTQYS. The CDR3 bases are TGTGCCAGCAGCTTAGTCCCCTACCTAGCGGGAGATCGTAAAGATACGCAGTATTCT.

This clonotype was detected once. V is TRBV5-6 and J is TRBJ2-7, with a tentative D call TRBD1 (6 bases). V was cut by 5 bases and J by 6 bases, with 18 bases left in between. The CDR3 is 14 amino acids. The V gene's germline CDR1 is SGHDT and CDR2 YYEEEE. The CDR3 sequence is CASRSRTGPAEQYV. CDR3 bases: TGTGCCAGCAGATCGAGAACAGGGCCGGCCGAGCAGTACGTC.

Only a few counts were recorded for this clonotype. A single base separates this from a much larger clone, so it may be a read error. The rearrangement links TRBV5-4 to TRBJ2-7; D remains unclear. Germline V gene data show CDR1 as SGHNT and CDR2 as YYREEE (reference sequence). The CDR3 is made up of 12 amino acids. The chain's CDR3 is CVSSLSSGEQYF. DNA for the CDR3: TGTGTCAGCAGCTTGTCTTCTGGCGAGCAGTACTTC.

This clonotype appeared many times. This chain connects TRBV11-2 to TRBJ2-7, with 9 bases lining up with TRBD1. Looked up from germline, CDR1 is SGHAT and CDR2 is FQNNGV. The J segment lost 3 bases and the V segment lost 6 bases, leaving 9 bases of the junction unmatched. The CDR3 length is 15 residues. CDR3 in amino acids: CASRMAGTGFYEQYF. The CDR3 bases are TGTGCCAGCAGAATGGCCGGGACAGGGTTCTACGAGCAGTACTTC.

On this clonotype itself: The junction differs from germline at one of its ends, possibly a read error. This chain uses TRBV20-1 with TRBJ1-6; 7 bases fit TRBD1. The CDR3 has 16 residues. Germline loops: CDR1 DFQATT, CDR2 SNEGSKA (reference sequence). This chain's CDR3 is CSAAETGTVGFSPPHF. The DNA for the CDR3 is TGCAGTGCTGCCGAGACCGGGACAGTGGGATTTTCACCCCCCCACTTT.

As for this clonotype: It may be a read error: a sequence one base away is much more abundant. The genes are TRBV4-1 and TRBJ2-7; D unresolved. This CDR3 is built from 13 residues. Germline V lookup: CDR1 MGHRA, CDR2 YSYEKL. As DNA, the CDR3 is TGCGTCAGCAGCCAAGATCCTAGTATGGAGCAGTACTTC. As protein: CVSSQDPSMEQYF.

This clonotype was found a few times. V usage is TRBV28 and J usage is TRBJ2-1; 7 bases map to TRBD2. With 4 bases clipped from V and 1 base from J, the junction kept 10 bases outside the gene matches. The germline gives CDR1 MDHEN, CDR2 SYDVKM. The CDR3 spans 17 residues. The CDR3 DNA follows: TGTGCCAGCAGTTCCAGTAATGGCGGGAGATCCTACAATGAGCAGTTCTTC. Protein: CASSSSNGGRSYNEQFF. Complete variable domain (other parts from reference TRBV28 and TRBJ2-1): DVKVTQSSRYLVKRTGEKVFLECVQDMDHENMFWYRQDPGLGLRLIYFSYDVKMKEKGDIPEGYSVSREKKERFSLILESASTNQTSMYLCASSSSNGGRSYNEQFFGPGTRLTVL.

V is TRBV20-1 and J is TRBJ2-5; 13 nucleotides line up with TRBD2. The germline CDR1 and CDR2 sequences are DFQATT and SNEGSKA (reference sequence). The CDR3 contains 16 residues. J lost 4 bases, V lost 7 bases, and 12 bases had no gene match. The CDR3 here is CSGPRTSGSWLETQYF. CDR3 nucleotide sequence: TGCAGTGGTCCGAGGACTAGCGGGAGTTGGCTAGAGACCCAGTACTTC.

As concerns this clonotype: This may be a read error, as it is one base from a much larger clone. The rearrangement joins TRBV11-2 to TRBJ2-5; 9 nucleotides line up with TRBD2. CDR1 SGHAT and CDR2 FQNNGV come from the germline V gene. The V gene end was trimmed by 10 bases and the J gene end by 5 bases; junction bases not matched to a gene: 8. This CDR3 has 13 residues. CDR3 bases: TGTGCCAACAGTTCTAGCGGGACCGAGACCCAGTACTTC. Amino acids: CANSSSGTETQYF.

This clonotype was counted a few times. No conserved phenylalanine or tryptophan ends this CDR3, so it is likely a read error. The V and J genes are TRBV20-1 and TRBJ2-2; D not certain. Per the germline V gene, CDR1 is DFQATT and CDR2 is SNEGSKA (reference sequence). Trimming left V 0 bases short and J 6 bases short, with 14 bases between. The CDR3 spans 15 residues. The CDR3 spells CSAREATVEAGELFL. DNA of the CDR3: TGCAGTGCTAGAGAAGCAACGGTAGAGGCCGGGGAGCTGTTTCTT.

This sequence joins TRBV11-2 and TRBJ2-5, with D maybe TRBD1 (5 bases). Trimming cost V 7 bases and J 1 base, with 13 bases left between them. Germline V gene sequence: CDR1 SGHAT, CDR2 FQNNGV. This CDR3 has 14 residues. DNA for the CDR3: TGTGCCAGCAACCTTGGACATAGCCAAGAGACCCAGTACTTC. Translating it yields CASNLGHSQETQYF.

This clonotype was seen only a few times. CDR3 loop: CASSDSKAGRADEQFF. The CDR3, as DNA: TGTGCCAGCAGCGATTCAAAAGCGGGTAGGGCCGATGAGCAGTTCTTC. This chain links TRBV4-2 with TRBJ2-1, with a tentative D call TRBD2 (6 bases). Germline V gives CDR1 LGHNA, CDR2 YNFKEQ. The V end was cut by 5 bases, the J end by 8 bases, with 22 bases between. This CDR3 comprises 16 residues.

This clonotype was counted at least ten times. CDR3 region: CASSSPGSYNEQFF. The CDR3 DNA sequence: TGTGCCAGCAGTAGTCCCGGTTCCTACAATGAGCAGTTCTTC. The J gene is TRBJ2-1, the V gene TRBV11-2; no firm D call. Germline values: CDR1 SGHAT, CDR2 FQNNGV. This CDR3 is built from 14 residues. Trimming shortened V by 6 bases and J by 1 base, and 10 bases separated the two germline ends.

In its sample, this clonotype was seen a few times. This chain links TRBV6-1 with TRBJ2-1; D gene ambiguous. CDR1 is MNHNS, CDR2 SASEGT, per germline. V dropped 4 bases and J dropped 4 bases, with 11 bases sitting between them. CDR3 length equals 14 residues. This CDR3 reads CASSGNWAYNEQFF. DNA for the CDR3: TGTGCCAGCAGTGGTAACTGGGCTTACAATGAGCAGTTCTTC.